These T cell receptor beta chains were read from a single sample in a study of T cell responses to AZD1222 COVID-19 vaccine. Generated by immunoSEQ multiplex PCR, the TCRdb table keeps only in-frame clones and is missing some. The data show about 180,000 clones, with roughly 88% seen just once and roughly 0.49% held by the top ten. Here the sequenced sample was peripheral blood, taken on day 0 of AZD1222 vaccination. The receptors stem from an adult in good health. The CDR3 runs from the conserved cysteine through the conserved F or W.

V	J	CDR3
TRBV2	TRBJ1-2	CASSEAGHSLTF
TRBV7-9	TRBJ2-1	CASSLIGQRVNYNEQFF
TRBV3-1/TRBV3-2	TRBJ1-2	CASSQERNYGYTF
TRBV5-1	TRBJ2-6	CASSRMTTSGANVLTF
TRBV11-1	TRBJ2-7	CASSVLAGGPGEQYF
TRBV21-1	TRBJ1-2	CASSKKGPGQGARGDGYTF
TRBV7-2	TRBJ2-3	CASTSRGADTQYF
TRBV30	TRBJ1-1	CAWNTPGQGNTEAFF
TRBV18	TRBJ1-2	CASSPGQGAAGYGYTF
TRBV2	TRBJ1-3	CASGGTGGSGNTIYF
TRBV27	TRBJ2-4	CASSLGGVRNIQYF
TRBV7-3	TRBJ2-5	CASSLGTGNAQYF
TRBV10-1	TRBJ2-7	CASSESGRDYEQYF
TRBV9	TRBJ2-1	CASSVSGGSYNEQFF
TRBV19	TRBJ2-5	CASSPLRGRETQYF
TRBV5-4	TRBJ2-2	CASREGVANTGELFF
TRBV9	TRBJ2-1	CASSVTTGSGYNEQFF
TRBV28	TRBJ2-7	CASSGQGYEQYF
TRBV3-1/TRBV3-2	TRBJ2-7	CASREASGTIYEQYF
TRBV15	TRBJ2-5	CATSLGGETQYF
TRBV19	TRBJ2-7	CASKAGPDYEQYF
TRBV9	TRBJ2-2	CASSVKAGTNTGELFF
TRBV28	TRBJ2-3	CASSLPYGGRTDTQYF